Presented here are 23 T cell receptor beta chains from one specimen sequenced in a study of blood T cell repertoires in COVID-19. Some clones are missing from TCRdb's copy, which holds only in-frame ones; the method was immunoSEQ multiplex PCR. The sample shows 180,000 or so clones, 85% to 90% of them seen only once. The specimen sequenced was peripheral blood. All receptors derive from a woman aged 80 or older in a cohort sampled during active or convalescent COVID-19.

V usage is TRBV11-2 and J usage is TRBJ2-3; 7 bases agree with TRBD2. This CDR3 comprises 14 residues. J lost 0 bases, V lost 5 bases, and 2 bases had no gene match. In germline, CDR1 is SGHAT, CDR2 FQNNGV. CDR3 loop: CASSRGVSTDTQYF. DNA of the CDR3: TGTGCCAGCAGCCGGGGGGTAAGCACAGATACGCAGTATTTT.

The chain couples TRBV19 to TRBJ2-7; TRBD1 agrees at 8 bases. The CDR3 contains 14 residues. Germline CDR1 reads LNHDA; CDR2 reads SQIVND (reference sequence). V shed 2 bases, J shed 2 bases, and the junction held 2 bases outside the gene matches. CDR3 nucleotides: TGTGCCAGTAGTATACGACAGGGGCCCTACGAGCAGTACTTC. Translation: CASSIRQGPYEQYF. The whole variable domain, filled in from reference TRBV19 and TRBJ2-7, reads DGGITQSPKYLFRKEGQNVTLSCEQNLNHDAMYWYRQDPGQGLRLIYYSQIVNDFQKGDIAEGYSVSREKKESFPLTVTSAQKNPTAFYLCASSIRQGPYEQYFGPGTRLTVT.

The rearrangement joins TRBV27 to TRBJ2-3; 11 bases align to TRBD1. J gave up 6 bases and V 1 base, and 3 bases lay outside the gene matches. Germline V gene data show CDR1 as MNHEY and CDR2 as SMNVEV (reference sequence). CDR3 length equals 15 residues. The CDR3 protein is CASSLLDRGRDTQYF. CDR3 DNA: TGTGCCAGCAGTTTATTGGACAGGGGGCGGGATACGCAGTATTTT.

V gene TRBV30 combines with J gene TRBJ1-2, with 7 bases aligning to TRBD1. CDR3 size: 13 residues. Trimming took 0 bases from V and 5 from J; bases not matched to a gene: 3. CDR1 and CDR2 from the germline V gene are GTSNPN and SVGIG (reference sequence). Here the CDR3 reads CAWSVQGTYGYTF. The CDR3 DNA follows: TGTGCCTGGAGTGTACAGGGGACTTATGGCTACACCTTC.

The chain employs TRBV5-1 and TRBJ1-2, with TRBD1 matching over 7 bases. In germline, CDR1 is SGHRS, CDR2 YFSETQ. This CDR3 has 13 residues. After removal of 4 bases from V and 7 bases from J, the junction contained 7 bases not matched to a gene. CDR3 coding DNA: TGCGCCAGCAGCCTCGACAGGGCTGGTGGCTACACCTTC. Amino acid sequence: CASSLDRAGGYTF.

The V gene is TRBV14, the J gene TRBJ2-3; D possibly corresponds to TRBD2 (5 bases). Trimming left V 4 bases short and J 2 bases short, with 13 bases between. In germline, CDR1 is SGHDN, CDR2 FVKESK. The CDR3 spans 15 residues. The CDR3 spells CASSRARANTDTQYF. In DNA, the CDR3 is TGTGCCAGCAGCCGCGCGCGGGCGAACACAGATACGCAGTATTTT. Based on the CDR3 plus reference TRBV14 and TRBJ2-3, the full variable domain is EAGVTQFPSHSVIEKGQTVTLRCDPISGHDNLYWYRRVMGKEIKFLLHFVKESKQDESGMPNNRFLAERTGGTYSTLKVQPAELEDSGVYFCASSRARANTDTQYFGPGTRLTVL.

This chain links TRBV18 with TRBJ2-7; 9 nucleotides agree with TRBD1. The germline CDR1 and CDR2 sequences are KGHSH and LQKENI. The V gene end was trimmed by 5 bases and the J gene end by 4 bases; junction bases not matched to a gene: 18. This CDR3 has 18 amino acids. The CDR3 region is CASSRGIPSGTGRYEQYV. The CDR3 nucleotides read TGTGCCAGCTCAAGGGGAATACCATCCGGGACAGGGCGATACGAGCAGTACGTC.

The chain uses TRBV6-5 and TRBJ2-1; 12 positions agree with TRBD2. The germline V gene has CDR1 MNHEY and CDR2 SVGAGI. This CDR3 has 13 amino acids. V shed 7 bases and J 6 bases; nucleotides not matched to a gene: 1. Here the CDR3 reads CASKTSGSNEQFF. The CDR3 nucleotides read TGTGCCAGCAAGACTAGCGGGAGCAATGAGCAGTTCTTC.

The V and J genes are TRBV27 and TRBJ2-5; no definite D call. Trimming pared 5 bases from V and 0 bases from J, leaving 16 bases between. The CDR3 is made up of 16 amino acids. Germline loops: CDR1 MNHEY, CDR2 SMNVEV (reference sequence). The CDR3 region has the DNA TGTGCCAGCAGTCCGCTCTCCGTGGCAGACCAAGAGACCCAGTACTTC. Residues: CASSPLSVADQETQYF.

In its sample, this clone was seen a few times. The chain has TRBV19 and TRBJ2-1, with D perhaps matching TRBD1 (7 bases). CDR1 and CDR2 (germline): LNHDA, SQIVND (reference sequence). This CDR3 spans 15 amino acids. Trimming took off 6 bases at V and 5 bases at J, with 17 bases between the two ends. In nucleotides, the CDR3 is TGTGCCAGTAGCCGTTACAGGGGAGGAGACAATGAGCAGTTCTTC. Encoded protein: CASSRYRGGDNEQFF. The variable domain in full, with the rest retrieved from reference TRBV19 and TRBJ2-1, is DGGITQSPKYLFRKEGQNVTLSCEQNLNHDAMYWYRQDPGQGLRLIYYSQIVNDFQKGDIAEGYSVSREKKESFPLTVTSAQKNPTAFYLCASSRYRGGDNEQFFGPGTRLTVL.

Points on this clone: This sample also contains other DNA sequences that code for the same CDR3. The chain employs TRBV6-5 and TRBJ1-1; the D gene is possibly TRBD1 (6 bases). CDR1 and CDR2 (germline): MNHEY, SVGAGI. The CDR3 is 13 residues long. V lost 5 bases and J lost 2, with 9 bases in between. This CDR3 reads CASSRQVNTEAFF. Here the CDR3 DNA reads TGTGCCAGCAGTCGACAGGTTAACACTGAAGCTTTCTTT.

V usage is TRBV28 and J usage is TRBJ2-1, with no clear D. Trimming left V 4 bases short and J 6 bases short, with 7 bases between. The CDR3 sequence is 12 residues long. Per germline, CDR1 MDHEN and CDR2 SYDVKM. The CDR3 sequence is CASSSTSNEQFF. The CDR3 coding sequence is TGTGCCAGCAGTTCCACATCCAATGAGCAGTTCTTC.

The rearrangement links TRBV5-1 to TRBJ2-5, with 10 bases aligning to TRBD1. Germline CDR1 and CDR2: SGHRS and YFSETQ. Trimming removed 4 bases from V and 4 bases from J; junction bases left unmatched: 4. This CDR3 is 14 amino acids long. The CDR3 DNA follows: TGCGCCAGCAGCAAGGGACAGGGGCGAGAGACCCAGTACTTC. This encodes CASSKGQGRETQYF. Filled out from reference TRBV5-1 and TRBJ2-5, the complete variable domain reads KAGVTQTPRYLIKTRGQQVTLSCSPISGHRSVSWYQQTPGQGLQFLFEYFSETQRNKGNFPGRFSGRQFSNSRSEMNVSTLELGDSALYLCASSKGQGRETQYFGPGTRLLVL.

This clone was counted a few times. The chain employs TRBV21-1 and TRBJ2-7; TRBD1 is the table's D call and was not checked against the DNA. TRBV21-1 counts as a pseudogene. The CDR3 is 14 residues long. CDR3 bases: TGTGCCAGCACCTACCAGGGGCCCCACTACGAGCAGTACGTC. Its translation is CASTYQGPHYEQYV.

The CDR3 DNA is TGTGCCAGCAGCGTAGATTTAGAGGGTAAACTGTTTTTT. This encodes CASSVDLEGKLFF. The chain couples TRBV9 to TRBJ1-4; D is ambiguous. The CDR3 is made up of 13 amino acids. Germline V gene data show CDR1 as SGDLS and CDR2 as YYNGEE. V gave up 0 bases and J gave up 11 bases, with 11 bases separating them.

The CDR3 sequence: CASRANEAGELFF. In DNA form, the CDR3 reads TGTGCCAGCAGAGCCAACGAAGCAGGGGAGCTGTTTTTT. V usage is TRBV7-8 and J usage is TRBJ2-2; the D is unclear. Trimming cost V 6 bases and J 8 bases, with 13 bases left between them. The CDR3 contains 13 residues. Germline CDR1 is SGHVS and CDR2 is FQNEAQ.

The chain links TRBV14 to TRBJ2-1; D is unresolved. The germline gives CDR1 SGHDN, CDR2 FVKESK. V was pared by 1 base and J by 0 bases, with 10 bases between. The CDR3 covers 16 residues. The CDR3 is CASSQVMSSSYNEQFF. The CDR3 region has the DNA TGTGCCAGCAGCCAAGTTATGAGTAGCTCCTACAATGAGCAGTTCTTC.

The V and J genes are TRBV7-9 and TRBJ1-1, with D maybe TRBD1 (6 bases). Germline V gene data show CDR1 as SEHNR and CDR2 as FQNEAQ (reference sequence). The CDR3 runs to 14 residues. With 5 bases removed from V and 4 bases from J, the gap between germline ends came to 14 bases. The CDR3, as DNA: TGTGCCAGCAGCACAGGGATTGTGGTCACTGAAGCTTTCTTT. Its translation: CASSTGIVVTEAFF. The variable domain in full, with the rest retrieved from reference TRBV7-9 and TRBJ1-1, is DTGVSQNPRHKITKRGQNVTFRCDPISEHNRLYWYRQTLGQGPEFLTYFQNEAQLEKSRLLSDRFSAERPKGSFSTLEIQRTEQGDSAMYLCASSTGIVVTEAFFGQGTRLTVV.

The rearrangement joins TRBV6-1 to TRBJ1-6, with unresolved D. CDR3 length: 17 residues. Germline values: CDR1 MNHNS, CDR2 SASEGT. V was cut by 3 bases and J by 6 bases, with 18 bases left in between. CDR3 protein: CASSDNFGTPFNSPLHF. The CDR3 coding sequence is TGTGCCAGCAGTGATAACTTTGGTACTCCCTTTAATTCACCCCTCCACTTT.

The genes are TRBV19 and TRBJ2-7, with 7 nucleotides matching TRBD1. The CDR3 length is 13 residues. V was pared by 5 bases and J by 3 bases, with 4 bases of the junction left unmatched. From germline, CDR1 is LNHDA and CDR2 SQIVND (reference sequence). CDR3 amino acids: CASSVGQDYEQYF. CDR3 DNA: TGTGCCAGTAGTGTCGGACAGGACTACGAGCAGTACTTC. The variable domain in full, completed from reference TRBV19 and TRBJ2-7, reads DGGITQSPKYLFRKEGQNVTLSCEQNLNHDAMYWYRQDPGQGLRLIYYSQIVNDFQKGDIAEGYSVSREKKESFPLTVTSAQKNPTAFYLCASSVGQDYEQYFGPGTRLTVT.

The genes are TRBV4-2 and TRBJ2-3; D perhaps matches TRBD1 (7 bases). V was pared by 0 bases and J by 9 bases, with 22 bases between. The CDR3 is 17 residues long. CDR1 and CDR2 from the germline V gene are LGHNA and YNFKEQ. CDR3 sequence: CASSQEGRQGGMRTQYF. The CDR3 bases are TGTGCCAGCAGCCAAGAGGGGCGACAGGGCGGGATGAGAACGCAGTATTTT.

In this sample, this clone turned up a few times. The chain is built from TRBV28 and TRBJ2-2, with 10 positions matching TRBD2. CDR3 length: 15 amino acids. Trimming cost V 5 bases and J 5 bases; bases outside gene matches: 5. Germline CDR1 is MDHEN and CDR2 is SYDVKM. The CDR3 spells CASSNSGGLTGELFF. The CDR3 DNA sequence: TGTGCCAGCAGTAATAGCGGGGGGCTTACCGGGGAGCTGTTTTTT.

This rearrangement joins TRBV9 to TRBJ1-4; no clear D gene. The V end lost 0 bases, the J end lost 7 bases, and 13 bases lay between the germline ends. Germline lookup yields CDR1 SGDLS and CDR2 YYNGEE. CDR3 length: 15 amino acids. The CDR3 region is CASSVEASGGEKLFF. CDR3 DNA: TGTGCCAGCAGCGTAGAGGCCTCAGGAGGTGAAAAACTGTTTTTT. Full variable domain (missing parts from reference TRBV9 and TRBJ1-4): DSGVTQTPKHLITATGQRVTLRCSPRSGDLSVYWYQQSLDQGLQFLIQYYNGEERAKGNILERFSAQQFPDLHSELNLSSLELGDSALYFCASSVEASGGEKLFFGSGTQLSVL.